This entry lists 25 T cell receptor beta chains sequenced from one sample in a study of early T cells in non-severe SARS-CoV-2 infection. TCRdb passed the 5' RACE reads through MiXCR, listing each CDR3 protein once. The sample consists of approximately 67,000 distinct CDR3 sequences, around 8.7% of them appearing once. The sequenced material came from whole blood. These receptors all come from an adult who was a healthcare worker with PCR-confirmed SARS-CoV-2 infection or an uninfected control (not recorded which).

The chain joins TRBV4-2 to TRBJ2-5; 9 bases line up with TRBD2. The CDR3 is 17 amino acids. V was pared by 0 bases and J by 0 bases, with 5 bases of the junction left unmatched. Per the germline V gene, CDR1 is LGHNA and CDR2 is YNFKEQ. The DNA of the CDR3 is TGTGCCAGCAGCCAAGATATAGCGGGAGTAGACCAAGAGACCCAGTACTTC. Protein: CASSQDIAGVDQETQYF.

This clonotype was seen a handful of times. This chain connects TRBV27 to TRBJ2-7; 9 bases match TRBD2. Germline V gives CDR1 MNHEY, CDR2 SMNVEV (reference sequence). The CDR3 spans 15 residues. V lost 6 bases, J lost 6 bases, and 12 bases stayed unmatched. For the CDR3, the DNA is TGTGCCAGCAGCTTGGGCGGGAGGGCCATACGCGAGCAGTACTTC. It codes for CASSLGGRAIREQYF.

A few counts support this clonotype. The chain employs TRBV18 and TRBJ2-7, with D maybe TRBD2 (6 bases). V was trimmed by 6 bases and J by 2 bases, leaving 17 bases between them. The CDR3 loop spans 15 amino acids. The germline V gene has CDR1 KGHSH and CDR2 LQKENI. The CDR3 here is CASSRAGTSTYEQYF. The CDR3 coding sequence is TGTGCCAGCTCCCGGGCCGGGACTTCCACCTACGAGCAGTACTTC.

This clonotype was detected ten times or more. The rearrangement joins TRBV3-1 to TRBJ1-6; the D is unclear. Germline loops: CDR1 LGHDT, CDR2 YNNKEL (reference sequence). CDR3 length: 13 amino acids. Trimming stripped 4 bases from V and 9 bases from J, with 10 bases between. CDR3 protein: CASSPPARSPLHF. CDR3 coding DNA: TGTGCCAGCAGCCCCCCCGCGCGTTCACCCCTCCACTTT. The full variable domain, completed using reference TRBV3-1 and TRBJ1-6, is DTAVSQTPKYLVTQMGNDKSIKCEQNLGHDTMYWYKQDSKKFLKIMFSYNNKELIINETVPNRFSPKSPDKAHLNLHINSLELGDSAVYFCASSPPARSPLHFGNGTRLTVT.

This clonotype turned up a few times. V usage is TRBV15 and J usage is TRBJ2-1; 11 bases match TRBD2. The J segment lost 9 bases and the V segment lost 3 bases, leaving 13 bases of the junction unmatched. Germline values: CDR1 LNHNV, CDR2 YYDKDF (reference sequence). The CDR3 consists of 17 residues. The CDR3 protein is CATSSAKLAGERGEQFF. CDR3 DNA: TGTGCCACCAGCAGTGCCAAACTAGCGGGAGAACGGGGTGAGCAGTTCTTC.

This clonotype was detected only a few times. CDR3 in amino acids: CASSQEGGGSWSTDTQYF. The CDR3 coding sequence is TGTGCCAGCAGTCAAGAAGGGGGCGGTAGTTGGAGCACAGATACGCAGTATTTT. The rearrangement joins TRBV28 to TRBJ2-3, with 7 nucleotides matching TRBD1. The ends lost 5 bases at V and 0 bases at J; junction bases unmatched: 14. The germline CDR1 and CDR2 sequences are MDHEN and SYDVKM. The CDR3 is 18 residues long.

J is TRBJ2-3 and V is TRBV5-1; D not certain. The V end lost 0 bases, the J end lost 5 bases, and 16 bases lay between the germline ends. The CDR3 is made up of 16 amino acids. CDR1 and CDR2 from the germline V gene are SGHRS and YFSETQ. Written as DNA, the CDR3 is TGCGCCAGCAGCTTGGAGGCAGACATGGGGATAGATACGCAGTATTTT. This gives the protein CASSLEADMGIDTQYF.

This clonotype appeared a few times. The gene calls are TRBV18 and TRBJ2-7; TRBD2 matches at 10 bases. The trim removed 1 base at V and 1 base at J, leaving 1 base unmatched. CDR1 KGHSH and CDR2 LQKENI come from the germline V gene. The CDR3 totals 15 residues. Written as DNA, the CDR3 is TGTGCCAGCTCACCACTAGCGGGAGGATCCTACGAGCAGTACTTC. Translated, it gives CASSPLAGGSYEQYF.

This clonotype was seen only a few times. The gene calls are TRBV27 and TRBJ1-1, with TRBD1 identical over 8 bases. The trim removed 2 bases at V and 0 bases at J, leaving 8 bases unmatched. The CDR3 sequence is 17 residues long. The V gene's germline CDR1 is MNHEY and CDR2 SMNVEV (reference sequence). The CDR3 region is CASSLRQGAAMNTEAFF. The CDR3 DNA is TGTGCCAGCAGTTTAAGGCAGGGGGCGGCCATGAACACTGAAGCTTTCTTT.

This clonotype has more than one count but fewer than ten. The chain employs TRBV2 and TRBJ2-7, with a tentative D call TRBD1 (6 bases). The CDR3 sequence is 13 residues long. Trimming cost V 4 bases and J 6 bases, with 13 bases left between them. Germline CDR1 and CDR2: SNHLY and FYNNEI. The CDR3 coding sequence is TGTGCCAGCAGTGCCAGACAGGTCCGCGAGCAGTACTTC. Encoded protein: CASSARQVREQYF. The variable domain in full, with the rest retrieved from reference TRBV2 and TRBJ2-7, is EPEVTQTPSHQVTQMGQEVILRCVPISNHLYFYWYRQILGQKVEFLVSFYNNEISEKSEIFDDQFSVERPDGSNFTLKIRSTKLEDSAMYFCASSARQVREQYFGPGTRLTVT.

The V call is TRBV18, the J call TRBJ2-3; TRBD1 aligns across 7 bases. Trimming took 5 bases from V and 1 from J; bases not matched to a gene: 9. Germline CDR1 KGHSH, CDR2 LQKENI. The CDR3 has 16 residues. The CDR3 DNA reads as TGTGCCAGCTCATTTGGGGGACAGCCAGGCACAGATACGCAGTATTTT. Residues: CASSFGGQPGTDTQYF. Drawing the rest from reference TRBV18 and TRBJ2-3, the complete variable domain is NAGVMQNPRHLVRRRGQEARLRCSPMKGHSHVYWYRQLPEEGLKFMVYLQKENIIDESGMPKERFSAEFPKEGPSILRIQQVVRGDSAAYFCASSFGGQPGTDTQYFGPGTRLTVL.

The chain recombines TRBV29-1 with TRBJ2-7, with D uncertain. Trimming removed 5 bases from V and 3 bases from J, with 14 bases in between. This CDR3 spans 13 amino acids. Germline assignment: CDR1 SQVTM and CDR2 ANQGSEA. The CDR3 bases are TGCAGCGTTTATGTGGTCGTGGTCTACGAGCAGTACTTC. The encoded protein is CSVYVVVVYEQYF.

This clonotype came up many times. The chain couples TRBV11-2 to TRBJ2-1, with a tentative D call TRBD2 (6 bases). From germline, CDR1 is SGHAT and CDR2 FQNNGV. The length of the CDR3 is 14 residues. V dropped 5 bases and J dropped 6 bases, with 14 bases sitting between them. The CDR3: CASSLALGGNEQFF. The CDR3, as DNA: TGTGCCAGCAGCCTAGCTCTGGGGGGCAATGAGCAGTTCTTC. Full variable domain (missing parts from reference TRBV11-2 and TRBJ2-1): EAGVAQSPRYKIIEKRQSVAFWCNPISGHATLYWYQQILGQGPKLLIQFQNNGVVDDSQLPKDRFSAERLKGVDSTLKIQPAKLEDSAVYLCASSLALGGNEQFFGPGTRLTVL.

There are a few counts of this clonotype. The junction shows a germline mismatch at one end, possibly a read error. The V gene is TRBV7-6, the J gene TRBJ2-6; 8 bases match TRBD2. There are 18 residues in the CDR3. The germline gives CDR1 SGHVS, CDR2 FNYEAQ. CDR3 coding DNA: TGTACCAGCAGCTTAGAGGGACTAGTCTTTTCTGGGGCCAACGTCCTGACTTTC. This sequence encodes CTSSLEGLVFSGANVLTF.

The J gene is TRBJ2-1, the V gene TRBV20-1; 7 bases fit TRBD2. Germline assignment: CDR1 DFQATT and CDR2 SNEGSKA (reference sequence). This CDR3 contains 12 residues. V shed 5 bases and J 8 bases; nucleotides not matched to a gene: 6. CDR3 nucleotide sequence: TGCAGTGCTTCCCGGGCGGGGGATGAGCAGTTCTTC. This encodes CSASRAGDEQFF.

This clonotype was seen a handful of times. This sequence joins TRBV18 and TRBJ2-7; D could derive from TRBD1 or TRBD2 (5 bases each). Deletions cut 8 bases from V and 6 bases from J, with 20 bases between. The CDR3 extends over 14 amino acids. In germline, CDR1 is KGHSH, CDR2 LQKENI. The CDR3 DNA follows: TGTGCCAGCACCCCCGGGACCAGACAAGGCGAGCAGTACTTC. Amino acid sequence: CASTPGTRQGEQYF.

Ten or more counts support this clonotype. The V call is TRBV7-9, the J call TRBJ2-5; D gene uncertain. The CDR3 covers 14 residues. Germline V gene sequence: CDR1 SEHNR, CDR2 FQNEAQ (reference sequence). V lost 2 bases and J lost 1, with 8 bases in between. The CDR3 region has the DNA TGTGCCAGCAGCTTATATCAGGCCCAAGAGACCCAGTACTTC. Its translation: CASSLYQAQETQYF.

This clonotype was picked up many times. The V gene is TRBV6-1, the J gene TRBJ2-7; tentative D call: TRBD2 (6 bases). The V gene lost 0 bases and the J gene lost 2 bases, with 14 bases spanning the gap. CDR1 MNHNS and CDR2 SASEGT come from the germline V gene. This CDR3 region has 16 residues. As DNA, the CDR3 is TGTGCCAGCAGTGAAGCATGGGGCAGGGAGGCCTACGAGCAGTACTTC. Protein product: CASSEAWGREAYEQYF.

This clonotype came up many times. The genes are TRBV3-1 and TRBJ2-3; maybe TRBD2 (6 bases). Germline V gene lookup returns CDR1 LGHDT and CDR2 YNNKEL (reference sequence). The CDR3 loop spans 16 amino acids. V dropped 4 bases and J dropped 6 bases, with 20 bases sitting between them. The CDR3 coding sequence is TGTGCCAGCAGCCCCCCAATTGCGGGGCTCCGGGATACGCAGTATTTT. Encoded protein: CASSPPIAGLRDTQYF.

This chain joins TRBV6-4 and TRBJ2-7; the D gene is possibly TRBD1 (5 bases). Germline CDR1 and CDR2: MRHNA and SNTAGT. The CDR3 runs to 13 residues. Trimming took 3 bases from V and 2 from J, leaving 8 bases between them. The CDR3 is CASSEGVAYEQYF. CDR3 nucleotide sequence: TGTGCCAGCAGTGAAGGGGTGGCCTACGAGCAGTACTTC.

As concerns this clonotype: Compared with germline, one end of the junction differs, possibly owing to a read error. This rearrangement joins TRBV7-3 to TRBJ2-3; D unclear. CDR3 length equals 15 residues. CDR1 is SGHTA and CDR2 is FQGTGA in the germline V gene. CDR3 bases: TGTGCCAGCAGCTCAAGGCGGCAAAACACAGATACGCGGTATTTT. It codes for CASSSRRQNTDTRYF.

As regards this clonotype: Here the CDR3 omits its conserved ending phenylalanine or tryptophan, so a read error is the likely source. The V call is TRBV18, the J call TRBJ1-4; the D is unclear. The V and J ends lost 3 bases and 5 bases respectively, with 4 bases between them. Germline CDR1 reads KGHSH; CDR2 reads LQKENI. There are 12 residues in the CDR3. CDR3 nucleotides: TGTGCCAGCTCACCCTCGAATGAAAAACTGTTTTCT. Translated, it gives CASSPSNEKLFS.

This chain uses TRBV6-1 with TRBJ1-5; D is undetermined. Per the germline V gene, CDR1 is MNHNS and CDR2 is SASEGT. Trimming removed 7 bases at V and 4 bases at J, with 17 bases between. This CDR3 comprises 15 residues. In DNA, the CDR3 is TGTGCCAGCACCCTGGGCACAGTACAAAATCAGCCCCAGCATTTT. Encoded protein: CASTLGTVQNQPQHF.

This clonotype was seen ten or more times. The rearrangement uses TRBV20-1 and TRBJ2-7; 10 bases fit TRBD2. The CDR3 runs 16 residues. V gave up 2 bases and J gave up 0 bases; unmatched junction bases: 7. Germline V gene lookup returns CDR1 DFQATT and CDR2 SNEGSKA (reference sequence). The chain's CDR3 is CSARPGTSVLSYEQYF. As DNA, the CDR3 is TGCAGTGCTAGACCCGGGACTAGCGTACTCTCCTACGAGCAGTACTTC.

This clonotype was picked up a small number of times. The chain combines TRBV12-3 or TRBV12-4 with TRBJ2-3; the D is unclear. V lost 1 base and J 7 bases, leaving 15 bases between the germline ends. CDR3 size: 15 residues. CDR3 nucleotides: TGTGCCAGCAGTTTAGGTGGTGGGCTCGCGAATACGCAGTATTTT. It codes for CASSLGGGLANTQYF.